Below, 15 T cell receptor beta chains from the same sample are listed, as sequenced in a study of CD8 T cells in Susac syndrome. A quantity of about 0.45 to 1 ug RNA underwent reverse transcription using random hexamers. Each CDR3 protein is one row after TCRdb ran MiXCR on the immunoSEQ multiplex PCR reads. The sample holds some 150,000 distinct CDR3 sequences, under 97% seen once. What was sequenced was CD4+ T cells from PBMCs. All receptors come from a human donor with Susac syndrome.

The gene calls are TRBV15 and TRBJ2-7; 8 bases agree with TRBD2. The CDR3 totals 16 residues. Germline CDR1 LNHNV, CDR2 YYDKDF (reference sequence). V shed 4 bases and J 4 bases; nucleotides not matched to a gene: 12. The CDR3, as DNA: TGTGCCACCAGCACAAGCCTGAGCGGGGGCAAATACGAGCAGTACTTC. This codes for CATSTSLSGGKYEQYF.

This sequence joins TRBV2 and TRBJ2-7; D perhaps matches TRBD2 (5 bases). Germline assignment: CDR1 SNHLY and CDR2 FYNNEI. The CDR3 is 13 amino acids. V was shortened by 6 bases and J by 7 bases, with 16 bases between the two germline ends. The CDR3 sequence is CASRALEVGEQYF. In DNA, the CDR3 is TGTGCCAGCAGGGCACTAGAGGTGGGGGAGCAGTACTTC.

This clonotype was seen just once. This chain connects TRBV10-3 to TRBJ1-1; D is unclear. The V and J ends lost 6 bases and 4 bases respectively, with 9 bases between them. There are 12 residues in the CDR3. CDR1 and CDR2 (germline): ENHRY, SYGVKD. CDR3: CAIRGAGTEAFF. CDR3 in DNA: TGTGCCATCAGAGGAGCGGGCACTGAAGCTTTCTTT.

In nucleotides, the CDR3 is TGCGCCAGCAGCCGACCGGGACAGGGAAACTATGGCTACACCTTC. It is translated as CASSRPGQGNYGYTF. The chain recombines TRBV4-1 with TRBJ1-2; 9 positions match TRBD1. V gave up 4 bases and J gave up 2 bases; unmatched junction bases: 5. The CDR3 totals 15 residues. The germline V gene encodes CDR1 MGHRA and CDR2 YSYEKL.

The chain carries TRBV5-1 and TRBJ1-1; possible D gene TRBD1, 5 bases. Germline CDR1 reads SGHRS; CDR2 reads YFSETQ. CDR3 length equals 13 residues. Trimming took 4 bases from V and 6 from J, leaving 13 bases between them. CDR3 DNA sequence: TGCGCCAGCAGCCTGGCTGGGGCCCCTGAAGCTTTCTTT. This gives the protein CASSLAGAPEAFF.

This CDR3 is CASSPGQGDRQQYF. The DNA for the CDR3 is TGTGCCAGCTCACCGGGACAGGGAGACAGGCAGCAGTACTTC. V is TRBV18 and J is TRBJ2-7, with 9 bases that match TRBD1. Germline lookup yields CDR1 KGHSH and CDR2 LQKENI. The V gene end was trimmed by 3 bases and the J gene end by 8 bases; junction bases not matched to a gene: 8. The CDR3 totals 14 residues.

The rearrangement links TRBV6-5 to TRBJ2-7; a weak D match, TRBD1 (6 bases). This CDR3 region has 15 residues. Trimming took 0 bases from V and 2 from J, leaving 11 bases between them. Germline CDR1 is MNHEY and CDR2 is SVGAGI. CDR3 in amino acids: CASSYSAGDAYEQYF. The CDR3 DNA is TGTGCCAGCAGTTACTCGGCAGGGGATGCCTACGAGCAGTACTTC.

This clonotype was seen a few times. CDR3 sequence reads: CASSSGDGYTF. CDR3 DNA: TGTGCCAGCTCCTCAGGGGATGGCTACACCTTC. This chain joins TRBV18 and TRBJ1-2; a weak D match, TRBD1 (6 bases). Germline V lookup: CDR1 KGHSH, CDR2 LQKENI. The ends were cut back, 6 bases at V and 6 bases at J, with 8 bases in the middle. CDR3 length: 11 residues.

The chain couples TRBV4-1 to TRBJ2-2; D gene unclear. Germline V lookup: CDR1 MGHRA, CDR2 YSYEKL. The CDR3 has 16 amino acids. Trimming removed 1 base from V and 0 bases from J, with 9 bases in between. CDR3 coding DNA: TGCGCCAGCAGCCAAGTACCGCAGGCGAACACCGGGGAGCTGTTTTTT. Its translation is CASSQVPQANTGELFF.

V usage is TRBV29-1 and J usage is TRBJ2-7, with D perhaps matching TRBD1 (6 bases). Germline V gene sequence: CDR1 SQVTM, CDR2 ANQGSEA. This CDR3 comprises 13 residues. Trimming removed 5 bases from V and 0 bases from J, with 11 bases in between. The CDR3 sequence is CSVRQDLSYEQYF. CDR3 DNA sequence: TGCAGCGTTAGACAGGATCTCTCCTACGAGCAGTACTTC.

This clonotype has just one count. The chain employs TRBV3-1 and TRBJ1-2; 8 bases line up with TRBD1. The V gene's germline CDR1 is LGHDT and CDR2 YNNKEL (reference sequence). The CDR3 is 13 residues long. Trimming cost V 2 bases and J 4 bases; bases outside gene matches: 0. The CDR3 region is CASSQTGGYGYTF. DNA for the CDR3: TGTGCCAGCAGCCAAACAGGGGGCTATGGCTACACCTTC.

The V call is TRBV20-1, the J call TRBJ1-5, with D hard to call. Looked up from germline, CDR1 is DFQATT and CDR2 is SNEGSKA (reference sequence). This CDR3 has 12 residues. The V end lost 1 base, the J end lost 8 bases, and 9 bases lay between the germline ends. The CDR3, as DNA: TGCAGTGCTAGAGTGGGGAGTGAGCCCCAGCATTTT. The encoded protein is CSARVGSEPQHF.

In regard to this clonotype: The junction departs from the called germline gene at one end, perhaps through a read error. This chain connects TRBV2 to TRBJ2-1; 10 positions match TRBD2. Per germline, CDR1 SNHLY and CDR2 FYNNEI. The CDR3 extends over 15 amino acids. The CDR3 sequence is CASSESGRAYNEQFF. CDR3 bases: TGTGCCAGCAGTGAAAGCGGGAGGGCCTATAATGAGCAGTTCTTC. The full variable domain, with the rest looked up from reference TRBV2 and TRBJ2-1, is EPEVTQTPSHQVTQMGQEVILRCVPISNHLYFYWYRQILGQKVEFLVSFYNNEISEKSEIFDDQFSVERPDGSNFTLKIRSTKLEDSAMYFCASSESGRAYNEQFFGPGTRLTVL.

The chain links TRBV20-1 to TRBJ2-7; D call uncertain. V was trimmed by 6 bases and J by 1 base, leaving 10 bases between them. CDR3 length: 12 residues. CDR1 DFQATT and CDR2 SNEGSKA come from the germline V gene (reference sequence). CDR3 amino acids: CSATTESYEQYF. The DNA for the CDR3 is TGCAGTGCAACAACAGAATCCTACGAGCAGTACTTC.

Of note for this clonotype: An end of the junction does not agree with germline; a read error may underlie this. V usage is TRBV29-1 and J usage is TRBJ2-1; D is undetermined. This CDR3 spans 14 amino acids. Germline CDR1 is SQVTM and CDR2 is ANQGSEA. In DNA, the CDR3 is TGCAGCGTTGAACGTGGACGGTCCTACGATGAGCAGTTCTTC. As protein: CSVERGRSYDEQFF.